This T cell receptor beta chain was recovered during a study of CD8 T cells in ankylosing spondylitis. Overall study results and limits: Significant enrichment of disease-linked clones was reportedly seen in matched ankylosing spondylitis synovial fluid. Clones that were linked to disease were CD8+ and were relatively rare in peripheral blood. Both synovial fluid and blood in reactive arthritis had previously been reported to carry some motif variants. In ankylosing spondylitis blood, a motif of eight highly homologous TCR beta variants appeared characteristic.

TCRdb independently ran MiXCR on the 5' RACE reads; one entry per CDR3 protein. The data hold roughly 490,000 distinct CDR3 sequences, with approximately 5% observed a single time. This clonotype was recorded many times. Its target is not known. CDR1 is SGHKS, CDR2 YYEKEE, per germline (reference sequence). The CDR3 loop spans 15 amino acids. V shed 5 bases and J shed 6 bases, with 18 bases lying between them. The sample consisted of blood, either unsorted or a sorted T cell fraction (not recorded which). The sequence was obtained from a male donor with ankylosing spondylitis. The chain carries TRBV5-5 and TRBJ2-1; either TRBD1 or TRBD2 may supply D (6 bases each). CDR3 DNA sequence: TGTGCCAGCAGTCCCGACCGGGGGCGAAGCAATGAGCAGTTCTTC. Protein sequence: CASSPDRGRSNEQFF.